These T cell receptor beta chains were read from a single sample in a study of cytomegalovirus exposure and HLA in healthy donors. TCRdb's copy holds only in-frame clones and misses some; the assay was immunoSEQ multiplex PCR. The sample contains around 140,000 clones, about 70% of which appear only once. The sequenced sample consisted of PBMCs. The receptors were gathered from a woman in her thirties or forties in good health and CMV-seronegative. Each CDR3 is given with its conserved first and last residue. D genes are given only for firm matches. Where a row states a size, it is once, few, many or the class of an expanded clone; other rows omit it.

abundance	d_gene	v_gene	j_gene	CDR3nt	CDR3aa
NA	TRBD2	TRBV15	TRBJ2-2	TGTGCCACCAGCAGGCTCTCTAGCGGGGGGGCCTCCGGGGAGCTGTTTTTT	CATSRLSSGGASGELFF
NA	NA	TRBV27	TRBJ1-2	TGTGCCAGCAGTTTCAGTTCAGTTAACTATGGCTACACCTTC	CASSFSSVNYGYTF
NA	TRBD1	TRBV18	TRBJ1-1	TGTGCCAGCTCACCACCGACAGGGCTAAGTGGAAACACTGAAGCTTTCTTT	CASSPPTGLSGNTEAFF
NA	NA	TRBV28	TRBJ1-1	TGTGCCAGCAGACTAACCTCTACAGGGCCCTCTGAAGCTTTCTTT	CASRLTSTGPSEAFF
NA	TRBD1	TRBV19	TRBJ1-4	TGTGCCAGTAGTACCCGACAGGGAAGGTTAACTAATGAAAAACTGTTTTTT	CASSTRQGRLTNEKLFF
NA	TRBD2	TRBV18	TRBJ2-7	TGTGCCAGCTCATCTAGCGGGTCGGTCTACGAGCAGTACTTC	CASSSSGSVYEQYF
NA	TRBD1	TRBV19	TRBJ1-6	TGTGCCAGTGGGACAGGGAATAATTCACCCCTCCACTTT	CASGTGNNSPLHF
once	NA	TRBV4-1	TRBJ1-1	TGCGCCAGCAGCCAAGATCTAGGGAGGGGCACTGAAGCTTTCTTT	CASSQDLGRGTEAFF
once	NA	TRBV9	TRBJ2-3	TGTGCCAGCAGCGCGCAGGTTCTGGTCACAGATACGCAGTATTTT	CASSAQVLVTDTQYF
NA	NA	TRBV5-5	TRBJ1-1	TGTGCCAGCAGCTTGGAGTTGGGGAGGCGCACTGAAGCTTTCTTT	CASSLELGRRTEAFF
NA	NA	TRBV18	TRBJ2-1	TGTGCCAGCTCCGGACTTGACAATGAGCAGTTCTTC	CASSGLDNEQFF
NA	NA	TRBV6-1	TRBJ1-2	TGTGCCAGCAGTGAAGCCAGGCCTGTGAGTGGCTACACCTTC	CASSEARPVSGYTF
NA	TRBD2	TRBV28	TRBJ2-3	TGTGCCAGCAGCTTAAGCGGACTAGCGGGGGGGACCTCAAGGACAGATACGCAGTATTTT	CASSLSGLAGGTSRTDTQYF
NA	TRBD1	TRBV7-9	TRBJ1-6	TGTGCCAGCAGCTTAGAGTGGGACAGCCTCCCACGGAATTCACCCCTCCACTTT	CASSLEWDSLPRNSPLHF
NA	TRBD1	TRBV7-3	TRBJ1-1	TGTGCCAGCAGCCCCGGGACAGGGCGGACTGAAGCTTTCTTT	CASSPGTGRTEAFF
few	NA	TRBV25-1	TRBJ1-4	TGTGCCAGCAGTGAACCTCCACCAGGAACCCCTAATGAAAAACTGTTTTTT	CASSEPPPGTPNEKLFF
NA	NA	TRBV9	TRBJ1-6	TGTGCCAGCAGCGTAGTGGACGGGGAAGCCCTCCACTTT	CASSVVDGEALHF
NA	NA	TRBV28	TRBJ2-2	TGTGCCAGCAGTTCCTGGGGCTCGTGGAACACCGGGGAGCTGTTTTTT	CASSSWGSWNTGELFF
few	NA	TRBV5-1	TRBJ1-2	TGCGCCAGCAGCTTGGAGGGGGTTCCTGGCTACACCTTC	CASSLEGVPGYTF
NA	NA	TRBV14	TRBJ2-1	TGTGCCAGCAGCCAAGAATGGCAGGGGGGCAACAATGAGCAGTTCTTC	CASSQEWQGGNNEQFF
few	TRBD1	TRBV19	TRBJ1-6	TGTGCCAGTAGTATATACCCGGGACAGGGGAATTCACCCCTCCACTTT	CASSIYPGQGNSPLHF
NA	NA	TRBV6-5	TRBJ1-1	TGTGCCAGCAGCGACACGGGTGGACATGCCGAAGCTTTCTTT	CASSDTGGHAEAFF
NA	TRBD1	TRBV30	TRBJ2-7	TGTGCCTGGAGTCAGGGGGCGGCGAGGGAGCAGTACTTC	CAWSQGAAREQYF
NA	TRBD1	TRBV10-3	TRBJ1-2	TGTGCCATCAGTGACCGTGACAGGGATGGTACCTTC	CAISDRDRDGTF
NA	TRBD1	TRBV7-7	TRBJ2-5	TGTGCCAGCAGCTTAGGGGGACAGGGTGGGTGGCAAGAGACCCAGTACTTC	CASSLGGQGGWQETQYF
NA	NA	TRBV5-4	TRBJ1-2	TGTGCCAGCAGCTTCTTGACAGCCCAACATGGCTACACCTTC	CASSFLTAQHGYTF
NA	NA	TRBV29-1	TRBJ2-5	TGCAGCGTTAAAGGCAGACTACAAGAGACCCAGTACTTC	CSVKGRLQETQYF
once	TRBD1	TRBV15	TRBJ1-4	TGTGCCACCAGCAGAGATCCCACCGGGACAGGGCATGAAAAACTGTTTTTT	CATSRDPTGTGHEKLFF
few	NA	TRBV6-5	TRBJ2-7	TGTGCCAGCAGCCCCCGAGGGAGGTCCTACGAGCAGTACTTC	CASSPRGRSYEQYF
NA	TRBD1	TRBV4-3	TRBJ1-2	TGCGCCAGCAGCCAAGATCGCGCGACAGGGAATGGCTACACCTTC	CASSQDRATGNGYTF
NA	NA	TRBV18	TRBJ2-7	TGTGCCAGCTCAGTAGGGACACAGAGTTACGAGCAGTACTTC	CASSVGTQSYEQYF
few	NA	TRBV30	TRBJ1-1	TGTGCCTGGATGCTGGACAGGAACACTGAAGCTTTCTTT	CAWMLDRNTEAFF
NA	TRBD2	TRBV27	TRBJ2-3	TGTGCCAGCAGTTTAACCCGGTGGGGGGGGACAGATACGCAGTATTTT	CASSLTRWGGTDTQYF
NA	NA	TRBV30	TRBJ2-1	TGTGCCTGGAGCGGCGGGGCCAGCTCCTACAATGAGCAGTTCTTC	CAWSGGASSYNEQFF
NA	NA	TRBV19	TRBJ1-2	TGTGCCAGTAACAACAGGGTGAATATGGCTGGCTACACCTTC	CASNNRVNMAGYTF
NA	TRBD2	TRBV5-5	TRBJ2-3	TGTGCCAGCAGCGCAGGACTAGGGTTTTTTAGCACAGATACGCAGTATTTT	CASSAGLGFFSTDTQYF
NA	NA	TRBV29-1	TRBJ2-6	TGCAGCGTCGACACTGGGGCCAACGTCCTGACTTTC	CSVDTGANVLTF
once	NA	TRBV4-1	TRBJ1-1	TGCGCCAGCAGCCAACGATGGCAAGGGGGAAGTACTGAAGCTTTCTTT	CASSQRWQGGSTEAFF
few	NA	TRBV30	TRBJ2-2	TGTGCCTGGAGTGTATGGGGCGACCTGACCGGGGAGCTGTTTTTT	CAWSVWGDLTGELFF
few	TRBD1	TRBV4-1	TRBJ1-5	TGCGCCAGCAGCCAGTTCCGGGACAGTAATCAGCCCCAGCATTTT	CASSQFRDSNQPQHF
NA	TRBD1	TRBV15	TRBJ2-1	TGTGCCACCAGCCGTCGGGACAGGGGAGGCGAGCAGTTCTTC	CATSRRDRGGEQFF
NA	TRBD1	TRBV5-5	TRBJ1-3	TGTGCCAGCAGCTTTTCCGGGACAGGGGGCGCGAGTGGAAACACCATATATTTT	CASSFSGTGGASGNTIYF
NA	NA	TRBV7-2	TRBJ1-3	TGTGCCAGCAGCTTACAGAGGGCTGGAAACACCATATATTTT	CASSLQRAGNTIYF
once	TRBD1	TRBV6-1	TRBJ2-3	TGTGCCAGCAGAGGGACAGGGGAGGGGTATACGCAGTATTTT	CASRGTGEGYTQYF
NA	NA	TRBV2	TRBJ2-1	TGTGCCAGCAGTGAAGAGCAGCGGAGGGGTGATGAGCAGTTCTTC	CASSEEQRRGDEQFF
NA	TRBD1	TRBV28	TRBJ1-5	TGTGCCAGCAGTGAGGACAGGGCAAGCAATCAGCCCCAGCATTTT	CASSEDRASNQPQHF
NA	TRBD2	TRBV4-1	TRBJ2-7	TGCGCCAGCAGTCCCAGCCCCCTAGCGGGGGTATACGAGCAGTACTTC	CASSPSPLAGVYEQYF
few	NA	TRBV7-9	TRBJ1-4	TGTGCCAGCAGCCCCCACGGTAATGAAAAACTGTTTTTT	CASSPHGNEKLFF
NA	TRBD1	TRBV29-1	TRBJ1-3	TGCAGCGCAAGGGACAGGGGAGCTGGAAACACCATATATTTT	CSARDRGAGNTIYF
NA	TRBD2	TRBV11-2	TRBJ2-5	TGTGCCAGCAGCTTAGTCGGGGGAGCGGGGGGAGGCAAGACCCAGTACTTC	CASSLVGGAGGGKTQYF
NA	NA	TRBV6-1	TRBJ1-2	TGTGCCAGCAGTGAACGGGATGTAGGCTATGGCTACACCTTC	CASSERDVGYGYTF
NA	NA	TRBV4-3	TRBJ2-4	TGCGCCAGCAGCCAAGATTCTGTAGGGGGTTCCAAAAACATTCAGTACTTC	CASSQDSVGGSKNIQYF
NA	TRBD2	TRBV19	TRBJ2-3	TGTGCCAGTAGGGGTAAAGCGGGGGCTAGCACAGATACGCAGTATTTT	CASRGKAGASTDTQYF
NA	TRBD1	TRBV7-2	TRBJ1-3	TGTGCCAGCAGCTTAACCCGCCCAGGACAGGGGGGTGGAAACACCATATATTTT	CASSLTRPGQGGGNTIYF
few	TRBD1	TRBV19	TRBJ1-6	TGTGCCAGTAGTGCGGGGACAGGGGTTGGATCCCTCCACTTT	CASSAGTGVGSLHF
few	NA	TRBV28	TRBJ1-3	TGTGCCAGCAGCGGGGGGGATGGAAACACCATATATTTT	CASSGGDGNTIYF
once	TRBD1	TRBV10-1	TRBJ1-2	TGCGCCAGCAGTGAGCACGGGACAGGGACCTATGGCTACACCTTC	CASSEHGTGTYGYTF
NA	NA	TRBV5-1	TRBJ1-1	TGCGCCAGCAGCTTGACTGCCTCGGGGACTGAAGCTTTCTTT	CASSLTASGTEAFF
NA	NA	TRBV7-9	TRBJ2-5	TGTGCCAGCAGCCCTAGTACTATCCGAGAGACCCAGTACTTC	CASSPSTIRETQYF
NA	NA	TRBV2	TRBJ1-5	TGTGCCAGCAGTGAAGACGTCCCCGGTCAGCCCCAGCATTTT	CASSEDVPGQPQHF